This T cell receptor beta chain was captured in a study of shared clonotypes between healthy human individuals. Findings of the study overall: Across subsets, estimated richness was generally greater for naive than for memory populations. Clonotypes shared by all four donors outscored non-shared clonotypes in generation probability.

V was pared by 11 bases and J by 2 bases, with 8 bases of the junction left unmatched. CDR3 length equals 14 residues. The V gene's germline CDR1 is MNHNY and CDR2 SVGAGI (reference sequence). With respect to this clone: Its antigen is as yet unknown.

Deep was the level used in running the assay. Template for every sorted-subset replicate PCR totaled roughly 200 ng DNA, approximately 30,000 T cell genomes. TCRdb's copy holds only in-frame clones and misses some; the assay was immunoSEQ multiplex PCR. Altogether some 2,100,000 clones are present, 95% being singletons, with the ten largest covering approximately 0.13%. The sequencing input was naive CD4+ T cells sorted from blood. The subset: CD45RA+ positively selected. The chain couples TRBV6-6 to TRBJ2-1, with 8 bases identical to TRBD1. The sequence came from a young man in good health. In DNA, the CDR3 is TGTGCCGCCGTTAGGACAGGGACCTACAATGAGCAGTTCTTC. Translation: CAAVRTGTYNEQFF.